This passage covers 21 T cell receptor beta chains from one sample sequenced in a study of memory CD4+ T cells and cytomegalovirus serostatus. Single viable CD3+CD4+CD8-CD45RO+ cells were sorted as the memory CD4+ T cells. TCRdb's copy holds only in-frame clones and misses some; the assay was immunoSEQ multiplex PCR. The sample records approximately 60,000 clones, 81% being singletons. The specimen was memory CD4+ T cells from blood. These receptor sequences come from an adult in good health and CMV-seronegative.

The table lists this clone with a count of one. The rearrangement uses TRBV19 and TRBJ1-2; no clear D gene. V lost 6 bases, J lost 4 bases, and 24 bases lay in between. The CDR3 is 17 amino acids. Germline loops: CDR1 LNHDA, CDR2 SQIVND (reference sequence). As DNA, the CDR3 is TGTGCCAGTAGAAGTGGAAGCGGTCGAGTCATAGGCTATGGCTACACCTTC. Translation: CASRSGSGRVIGYGYTF.

V and J are TRBV18 and TRBJ2-7; D is perhaps TRBD2 (5 bases). Germline-derived CDR1 and CDR2 are KGHSH and LQKENI. The germline V and J ends were trimmed by 3 bases and 9 bases, with 18 bases remaining between them. The CDR3 totals 14 residues. The CDR3 nucleotides read TGTGCCAGCTCACCCCCGGCAGATGCTGGAGGGCAGTACTTC. This gives the protein CASSPPADAGGQYF.

The chain is built from TRBV10-3 and TRBJ1-5; D gene ambiguous. V lost 4 bases and J 4 bases, leaving 14 bases between the germline ends. The CDR3 consists of 15 residues. Germline CDR1 and CDR2: ENHRY and SYGVKD. The CDR3 here is CAISGSVTQNQPQHF. In DNA form, the CDR3 reads TGTGCCATCAGTGGTTCAGTAACTCAAAATCAGCCCCAGCATTTT.

The chain combines TRBV9 with TRBJ2-5; 9 nucleotides line up with TRBD1. The CDR3 runs 17 residues. With V trimmed by 4 bases and J by 4 bases, 14 bases remained unmatched. Germline assignment: CDR1 SGDLS and CDR2 YYNGEE. The CDR3: CASSPKSSTGGIETQYF. In DNA form, the CDR3 reads TGTGCCAGCAGCCCCAAGTCCTCGACAGGGGGTATAGAGACCCAGTACTTC.

The chain links TRBV6-8 to TRBJ1-5; TRBD1 is a possible D gene (5 bases). The CDR3 length is 17 residues. V was pared by 3 bases and J by 2 bases, with 17 bases between. CDR1 and CDR2 from the germline V gene are MNHGY and SAAAGT. The chain's CDR3 is CASSYGAPERGNQPQHF. For the CDR3, the DNA is TGTGCCAGCAGTTATGGGGCGCCGGAGAGGGGCAATCAGCCCCAGCATTTT.

This clone was recorded at least ten times. The chain links TRBV14 to TRBJ1-2; the D gene is possibly TRBD1 (6 bases). Trimming took off 6 bases at V and 3 bases at J, with 11 bases between the two ends. Germline values: CDR1 SGHDN, CDR2 FVKESK. The CDR3 runs to 13 residues. The CDR3 spells CASRQGGYYGYTF. CDR3 DNA sequence: TGTGCCAGCAGACAGGGTGGATACTATGGCTACACCTTC.

The rearrangement links TRBV5-4 to TRBJ2-2, with no clear D. The CDR3 runs 15 residues. Per germline, CDR1 SGHNT and CDR2 YYREEE (reference sequence). Trimming shortened V by 4 bases and J by 1 base, and 11 bases separated the two germline ends. CDR3 amino acids: CASSPPPGNTGELFF. The CDR3 DNA reads TGTGCCAGCAGCCCCCCACCGGGGAACACCGGGGAGCTGTTTTTT. Variable domain in full (rest from reference TRBV5-4 and TRBJ2-2): ETGVTQSPTHLIKTRGQQVTLRCSSQSGHNTVSWYQQALGQGPQFIFQYYREEENGRGNFPPRFSGLQFPNYSSELNVNALELDDSALYLCASSPPPGNTGELFFGEGSRLTVL.

V is TRBV29-1 and J is TRBJ2-7; 7 bases line up with TRBD1. The CDR3 is 13 amino acids. Per germline, CDR1 SQVTM and CDR2 ANQGSEA. The V and J ends lost 6 bases and 3 bases, in that order; junction bases with no gene match: 8. The CDR3 coding sequence is TGCAGCGTATGGGACAGAAATAACTACGAGCAGTACTTC. Translation: CSVWDRNNYEQYF.

The genes are TRBV28 and TRBJ2-3; 9 bases fit TRBD1. V trimming: 6 bases; J trimming: 3 bases; junction bases outside the gene matches: 10. The CDR3 is made up of 16 amino acids. The germline V gene encodes CDR1 MDHEN and CDR2 SYDVKM. CDR3 sequence: CASSQFGTGSTDTQYF. CDR3 DNA sequence: TGTGCCAGCAGCCAATTCGGGACAGGGAGTACAGATACGCAGTATTTT.

This clone was recorded once. The chain carries TRBV11-2 and TRBJ1-3; perhaps TRBD1 as D (6 bases). With 5 bases removed from V and 9 bases from J, the gap between germline ends came to 14 bases. This CDR3 has 13 amino acids. Germline lookup yields CDR1 SGHAT and CDR2 FQNNGV. The CDR3 spells CASSPHPRGTIYF. The CDR3 region has the DNA TGTGCCAGCAGCCCCCACCCCAGGGGCACCATATATTTT.

The V gene is TRBV7-9, the J gene TRBJ1-6, with TRBD1 matching 9 bases. CDR3 length: 14 amino acids. Germline V CDR1 and CDR2: SEHNR, FQNEAQ (reference sequence). V dropped 5 bases and J dropped 10; count of bases not matched to a gene: 6. As DNA, the CDR3 is TGTGCCAGCAGCATGGGACAGGGACGATCACCCCTCCACTTT. This translates into CASSMGQGRSPLHF.

This clone was counted only a few times. The chain uses TRBV7-2 and TRBJ1-2; D perhaps matches TRBD1 (5 bases). The germline V gene has CDR1 SGHTA and CDR2 FQGNSA. The CDR3 consists of 14 residues. V lost 5 bases to trimming and J lost 5 bases, with 15 bases between them. The CDR3 sequence: CASSLSGTAYGYTF. The CDR3 DNA reads as TGTGCCAGCAGCCTTAGCGGGACCGCGTATGGCTACACCTTC.

The gene calls are TRBV18 and TRBJ2-2; 9 bases agree with TRBD1. This CDR3 has 16 amino acids. V dropped 3 bases and J dropped 2; count of bases not matched to a gene: 4. The germline V gene has CDR1 KGHSH and CDR2 LQKENI. CDR3 region: CASSPEGQGNTGELFF. Here the CDR3 DNA reads TGTGCCAGCTCACCGGAGGGACAGGGTAACACCGGGGAGCTGTTTTTT.

The genes are TRBV5-1 and TRBJ2-2; 7 bases are shared with TRBD1. The CDR3 consists of 16 residues. The germline V gene encodes CDR1 SGHRS and CDR2 YFSETQ. J gave up 5 bases and V 5 bases, and 12 bases lay outside the gene matches. The CDR3 DNA reads TGCGCCAGCAGTTATGACCGGGACAGCCCAACCGGGGAGCTGTTTTTT. This encodes CASSYDRDSPTGELFF.

Concerning this clone: Other DNA sequences in this sample translate to the same CDR3. The chain is built from TRBV5-1 and TRBJ1-5; weak D call: TRBD1 (6 bases). Per the germline V gene, CDR1 is SGHRS and CDR2 is YFSETQ. This CDR3 region has 14 residues. V was pared by 4 bases and J by 2 bases, with 10 bases between. CDR3 bases: TGCGCCAGCAGCGAGGGGGGCGGCAATCAGCCCCAGCATTTT. Its translation is CASSEGGGNQPQHF.

V is TRBV28 and J is TRBJ1-5; perhaps TRBD1 as D (5 bases). Germline V gene data show CDR1 as MDHEN and CDR2 as SYDVKM. Between the trimmed V and J ends, which lost 3 bases and 7 bases, there was a span of 13 bases. The CDR3 has 14 amino acids. The CDR3 region has the DNA TGTGCCAGCAGTTTTGGAGGGGCAGGCCAGCCCCAGCATTTT. Protein product: CASSFGGAGQPQHF.

Only one count was recorded for this clone. The rearrangement joins TRBV14 to TRBJ2-7, with 7 bases fitting TRBD1. The V gene's germline CDR1 is SGHDN and CDR2 FVKESK. V trimming: 5 bases; J trimming: 2 bases; junction bases outside the gene matches: 3. The CDR3 spans 13 residues. The CDR3 coding sequence is TGTGCCAGCAGCACGGACAGGACCTACGAGCAGTACTTC. Protein product: CASSTDRTYEQYF.

The chain uses TRBV19 and TRBJ1-2; 8 nucleotides line up with TRBD1. V was clipped by 4 bases and J by 3 bases; unmatched bases: 4. The germline CDR1 and CDR2 sequences are LNHDA and SQIVND (reference sequence). The CDR3 runs to 14 residues. CDR3: CASSSDRGHYGYTF. The CDR3 DNA follows: TGTGCCAGTAGTAGCGACAGGGGACACTATGGCTACACCTTC.

The chain combines TRBV10-3 with TRBJ2-1; 11 nucleotides line up with TRBD2. The V gene end was trimmed by 6 bases and the J gene end by 7 bases; junction bases not matched to a gene: 2. This CDR3 has 13 residues. The germline V gene encodes CDR1 ENHRY and CDR2 SYGVKD. Here the CDR3 reads CAIRASGRNEQFF. CDR3 sequence (DNA): TGTGCCATCAGAGCTAGCGGGAGGAATGAGCAGTTCTTC.

V and J are TRBV6-5 and TRBJ2-5; 7 positions agree with TRBD1. The J call may not be correct, given that the DNA end is closer to TRBJ2-7. The CDR3 is 15 amino acids. CDR1 is MNHEY and CDR2 is SVGAGI in the germline V gene. The CDR3 sequence: CASSYEGDRAYEQYF. CDR3 DNA sequence: TGTGCCAGCAGTTACGAGGGGGACAGAGCCTACGAGCAGTACTTC.

The V and J genes are TRBV5-1 and TRBJ1-1; D is possibly TRBD1 (5 bases). The CDR3 spans 15 residues. Trimming left V 0 bases short and J 1 base short, with 10 bases between. CDR1 SGHRS and CDR2 YFSETQ come from the germline V gene. CDR3 loop: CASSLGGSGNTEAFF. CDR3 nucleotide sequence: TGCGCCAGCAGCTTGGGGGGCTCGGGGAACACTGAAGCTTTCTTT.